Shown below are 5 T cell receptor beta chains from a single sample sequenced in a study of response to subunit inactivated influenza vaccine. One entry per CDR3 protein results from TCRdb running MiXCR on the RT-PCR reads. The sample lists 650,000 to 800,000 distinct CDR3 sequences, about 14% seen once, with less than 9% in the top ten. The sequencing here drew on PBMCs from blood, taken 14 to 15 days before vaccination. The receptors were sampled from a man aged 50 or older who received an inactivated influenza vaccine.

This clonotype was observed many times. The chain joins TRBV5-1 to TRBJ2-5; 7 bases are shared with TRBD1. The length of the CDR3 is 14 residues. CDR1 SGHRS and CDR2 YFSETQ come from the germline V gene. Unmatched junction bases numbered 3, after V lost 3 bases and J lost 1 base. CDR3 protein: CASSSGTVQETQYF. The DNA of the CDR3 is TGCGCCAGCAGCTCCGGGACAGTCCAAGAGACCCAGTACTTC.

This clonotype was seen a handful of times. V gene TRBV6-1 combines with J gene TRBJ1-2; TRBD1 agrees at 10 bases. Germline V lookup: CDR1 MNHNS, CDR2 SASEGT. The J segment lost 5 bases and the V segment lost 7 bases, leaving 7 bases of the junction unmatched. The CDR3 spans 14 residues. CDR3 sequence reads: CASISTGGRYGYTF. CDR3 bases: TGTGCCAGCATATCGACAGGGGGCCGATATGGCTACACCTTC.

This clonotype was found a few times. The chain links TRBV12-3 or TRBV12-4 to TRBJ2-1; 13 nucleotides match TRBD2. V lost 6 bases to trimming and J lost 9 bases; unmatched junction nucleotides: 14. CDR3 length: 17 amino acids. The chain's CDR3 is CASSSYGLAGEGIEQFF. The DNA for the CDR3 is TGTGCCAGCAGCTCTTACGGACTAGCGGGGGAAGGAATTGAGCAGTTCTTC.

The V call is TRBV20-1, the J call TRBJ1-3, with a weak D call TRBD1 (6 bases). The germline CDR1 and CDR2 sequences are DFQATT and SNEGSKA (reference sequence). The CDR3 runs to 16 residues. Trimming cost V 1 base and J 0 bases, with 13 bases left between them. The CDR3 sequence: CSARVRGGYSGNTIYF. In nucleotides, the CDR3 is TGCAGTGCTAGAGTGAGGGGGGGGTACTCTGGAAACACCATATATTTT.

This clonotype was observed many times. The V gene is TRBV7-2, the J gene TRBJ1-1; tentatively, D is TRBD1 (5 bases). The germline CDR1 and CDR2 sequences are SGHTA and FQGNSA. The CDR3 totals 12 residues. V shed 1 base and J shed 8 bases, with 8 bases lying between them. The CDR3 coding sequence is TGTGCCAGCAGCTTAGATGAGGGGGAAGCTTTCTTT. Its translation is CASSLDEGEAFF.